This T cell receptor (beta chain) is from a study of T cells in Graves' hyperthyroidism and ophthalmopathy (dated by TCRdb to the late 2010s). In terms of the full investigation: TCR V-J signatures able to tell the groups apart were searched for in a discovery cohort of 100 or so patients, of whom over 40 had Graves' ophthalmopathy and some 60 had stable Graves' hyperthyroidism. Prospective prediction of ophthalmopathy was tested in an independent validation cohort of fewer than 20 hyperthyroidism patients and some 17 patients who later progressed to ophthalmopathy. The 95 to 100 discovery patients were randomly split 7:3 into training and test sets. Thyroid tissue and blood T-cell repertoires from about six Graves' hyperthyroidism patients were also compared in the study. After sampling, hyperthyroidism patients received methimazole starting at 30 mg daily, and ophthalmopathy patients received high-dose intravenous methylprednisolone. According to the paper, TCR Vbeta CDR3 sequencing was carried out on some 130 peripheral blood samples, which came from 40 to 45 ophthalmopathy, around 74 hyperthyroidism and approximately 17 progressor patients.

A distance of 24 bases separates the germline ends of V and J, which lose 6 bases and 1 base respectively. The germline V gene gives CDR1 as SQVTM and CDR2 as ANQGSEA. Including the terminal cysteine and phenylalanine, the CDR3 comprises 17 residues. The read is trimmed to its CDR3 DNA, 51 bases read in frame from base 1. The paper's findings and limits, for the study overall: Sample size was not statistically predetermined, and investigators were not blinded to group allocation. In validation, the model predicted progression to ophthalmopathy a median of 6.5 months before onset, with approximately 70% sensitivity and almost 75% specificity. A 13 V-J signature model separated ophthalmopathy from stable hyperthyroidism, with 87.88% sensitivity and approximately 81% specificity in cross-validation and 80%/75% in testing. Most expanded thyroid clonotypes (frequency above 0.001) were also detected in blood, suggesting blood repertoires may reflect thyroid immune responses.

Graves' hyperthyroidism was defined as stable when no progression to ophthalmopathy occurred over 18 months of follow-up. The hyperthyroidism patients were between 18 and 65 years old and newly diagnosed, with a disease duration of less than 2 months. Exclusion was applied to patients with uncontrolled infections, other autoimmune diseases, pregnancy or lactation. Diagnoses were based on clinical symptoms, serum thyroxine and TRAb, thyroid ultrasound and orbital computed tomography. Total RNA was extracted with Trizol reagent, and quality was checked on an Agilent 2100 Bioanalyzer. As for this clonotype: Its antigen target is currently unknown. No base quality values were provided; no much bigger clone lies one nucleotide off.

The TCR beta CDR3 regions were amplified from the RNA transcripts. The TCR CDR3 was subjected to a first round of RT-PCR using the HTBI primer set and the Qiagen OneStep RT-PCR kit. The libraries were constructed in a second round of multiplex PCR and then size-selected and purified. Libraries were sequenced paired-end with 100 bp reads on an Illumina HiSeq2000. The published analysis was carried out like this. SOAPnuke was used to process the raw data, with reads discarded if the reads contained adapters or uncalled bases, had a mean Phred below 15, or lacked an exact constant-primer or identifier match. High-quality paired reads were merged with COPE v1.2.5, and unique nucleotide sequences were defined as clonotypes. Clonotypes were aligned to IMGT TRBV, TRBD and TRBJ reference segments using MiTCR v1.1. The analysis was restricted to V-J combinations with a frequency above 0.0001, which together covered 99% to 99.2% of the repertoires. A TCS score was defined as the ratio of F50 (clonal expansion) to E x V (chaos), with BLOSUM62-based TCRdist applied between CDR3 peptides within each V-J. Welch's t-statistics and random forest reduced around 520 V-J features to roughly 13, which were used in a naive Bayes classifier (R e1071). Thyroid-blood repertoire similarity was quantified with the Morisita-Horn index. TCRdb reanalyzed the raw reads on its own, using fastp at Q25 for trimming and MiXCR for clone calling, and kept in-frame beta chains. Each entry merges the rows of one CDR3 protein and shows their most common DNA and genes. For this entry, the V and J calls and clone size follow TCRdb and not the study's own pipeline. The sample table contains about 580,000 distinct CDR3 sequences; only one count was recorded for around 42% of them. The ten largest clonotypes hold around 7.7% of the sample.

What was sequenced was peripheral blood or thyroid tissue (not recorded which). The chain uses TRBV29-1 and TRBJ2-5; matching of 6 bases hints at TRBD2 as the D gene. The TCR originated in a woman aged 18-29 years with Graves' hyperthyroidism. The CDR3 region has the sequence CSVAGMLRGGIQETQYF. The DNA reads as follows: TGCAGCGTAGCCGGGATGCTACGGGGCGGGATCCAAGAGACCCAGTACTTC.